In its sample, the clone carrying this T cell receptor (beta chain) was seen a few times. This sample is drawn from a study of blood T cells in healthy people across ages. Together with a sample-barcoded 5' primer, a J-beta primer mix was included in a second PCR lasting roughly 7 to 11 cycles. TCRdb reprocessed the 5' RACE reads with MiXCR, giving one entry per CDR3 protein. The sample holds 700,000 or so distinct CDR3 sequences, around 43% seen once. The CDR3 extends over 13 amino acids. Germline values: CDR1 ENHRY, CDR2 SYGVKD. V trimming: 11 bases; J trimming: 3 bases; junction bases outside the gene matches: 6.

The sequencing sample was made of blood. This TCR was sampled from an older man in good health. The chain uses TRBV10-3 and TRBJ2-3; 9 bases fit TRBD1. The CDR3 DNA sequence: TGTGCCGCAGGGACAGGGAGAACAGATACGCAGTATTTT. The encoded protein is CAAGTGRTDTQYF.